This entry is about one TCR beta chain. Original processing notes: It was from reference gene primer amplification that nucleated cell counts were estimated. Clones were read by immunoSEQ multiplex PCR, and TCRdb kept only the in-frame ones, dropping some. V, J and clone size are taken as reported in that table, and D and trimming were inferred from the DNA itself. The table lists over 120,000 clones, approximately 80% of them singletons, with about 7.5% in the top ten. V was clipped by 1 base and J by 4 bases, with 9 bases between them. The V gene's germline CDR1 is SQVTM and CDR2 ANQGSEA. The CDR3 totals 13 residues. These data belong to a study of blood T cell repertoires in COVID-19.

The clonotype originates from a human donor in a cohort sampled during active COVID-19. The chain is built from TRBV29-1 and TRBJ2-3; D possibly corresponds to TRBD2 (5 bases). Specimen: peripheral blood. In nucleotides, the CDR3 is TGCAGCGTTGAAGGCCCTAGCCCAGATACGCAGTATTTT. Translating it yields CSVEGPSPDTQYF.